This entry describes one T cell receptor (beta chain). Antigen: not known. The method was immunoSEQ multiplex PCR; TCRdb's version includes in-frame clones alone and lacks a portion of them. The data hold about 80,000 clones, with around 86% observed a single time. This specimen comes from a study of OX40 agonist ivuxolimab in advanced cancers. As for the study in general: Enrollees could have had prior anti-PD-1, anti-PD-L1 or anti-CTLA-4 therapy, which around 40% had received. Whole-study findings and limits: At doses 0.1 to 3.0 mg/kg, CD4+ and CD8+ clones expanded.

CDR1 is SGHDT and CDR2 is YYEEEE in the germline V gene. This CDR3 is built from 14 residues. The V and J ends lost 5 bases and 0 bases respectively, with 11 bases between them. The J gene is TRBJ1-1, the V gene TRBV5-6; D unresolved. This receptor was obtained from an adult with an advanced solid tumor such as melanoma, head and neck, liver or kidney cancer. Specimen: CD4+ or CD8+ T cells sorted from blood, collected in a trial of the OX40 agonist ivuxolimab. In nucleotides, the CDR3 is TGTGCCAGCAGGGCACTGGGCCTGAACACTGAAGCTTTCTTT. Its protein product is CASRALGLNTEAFF.